The 16 T cell receptor beta chains below come from one sample, sequenced in a study of T and B cells in COVID-19 patients. TRB was amplified from about 260-540 ng of blood genomic DNA. TRB rearrangements were amplified by multiplex PCR with BIOMED2 TRB-A/B primers. In TCRdb, the multiplex PCR reads were re-called with MiXCR into one record per CDR3 protein. The table includes roughly 10,000 distinct CDR3 sequences, 33% detected once. Source material: blood. All receptors derive from a human donor with active COVID-19.

As regards this clonotype: Just one base apart from a much larger clone, this may be a read error. J is TRBJ1-6 and V is TRBV19; TRBD1 matches 7 bases. Germline V gene sequence: CDR1 LNHDA, CDR2 SQIVND (reference sequence). This CDR3 region has 15 residues. Losses at the gene ends were 6 bases for V and 5 bases for J; bases not matched to a gene: 7. CDR3: CASRRQGANNSPLHF. CDR3 in DNA: TGTGCCAGTAGACGACAGGGTGCAAATAATTCACCCCTCCACTTT.

The V gene is TRBV19, the J gene TRBJ1-4; possible D gene TRBD1, 6 bases. Germline V gene lookup returns CDR1 LNHDA and CDR2 SQIVND (reference sequence). The CDR3 contains 15 residues. The germline V and J ends were trimmed by 5 bases and 0 bases, with 10 bases remaining between them. The CDR3 reads CASSSSGATNEKLFF. The CDR3 region has the DNA TGTGCCAGTAGTTCATCAGGGGCAACTAATGAAAAACTGTTTTTT. Full variable domain (missing parts from reference TRBV19 and TRBJ1-4): DGGITQSPKYLFRKEGQNVTLSCEQNLNHDAMYWYRQDPGQGLRLIYYSQIVNDFQKGDIAEGYSVSREKKESFPLTVTSAQKNPTAFYLCASSSSGATNEKLFFGSGTQLSVL.

The CDR3 DNA is TGTGCCAGCAGCTTAGGCGGGGTCAGGGATGGCTACACCTTC. Amino acids: CASSLGGVRDGYTF. The chain recombines TRBV7-2 with TRBJ1-2, with D possibly TRBD1 on 5 matching bases. Trimming took off 1 base at V and 6 bases at J, with 12 bases between the two ends. The CDR3 is 14 residues long. The V gene's germline CDR1 is SGHTA and CDR2 FQGNSA.

By share, this clonotype counts as large. The chain carries TRBV19 and TRBJ2-1; 11 bases fit TRBD2. Per germline, CDR1 LNHDA and CDR2 SQIVND (reference sequence). Unmatched junction bases numbered 1, after V lost 3 bases and J lost 0 bases. This CDR3 contains 16 residues. CDR3 coding DNA: TGTGCCAGTAGTATTAGCGGGGGGGGCTCCTACAATGAGCAGTTCTTC. Translated: CASSISGGGSYNEQFF.

The chain recombines TRBV6-4 with TRBJ1-5; no clear D. The CDR3 consists of 13 residues. The V end lost 3 bases, the J end lost 6 bases, and 9 bases lay between the germline ends. CDR1 is MRHNA and CDR2 is SNTAGT in the germline V gene. The CDR3 protein is CASSESGLQPQHF. CDR3 bases: TGTGCCAGCAGTGAATCCGGGCTTCAGCCCCAGCATTTT.

For this clonotype: This could be a read error, since a much larger clone is one nucleotide away. V gene TRBV12-3 or TRBV12-4 combines with J gene TRBJ2-2; 8 positions match TRBD1. J was trimmed by 15 bases and V by 0 bases; bases with no gene match: 6. CDR3 length: 13 amino acids. Here the CDR3 reads CASSLATGQVMFF. CDR3 sequence (DNA): TGTGCCAGCAGTTTAGCGACGGGACAGGTTATGTTTTTT.

The J gene is TRBJ2-3, the V gene TRBV24-1; D may be TRBD1 or TRBD2 (5 bases each). The length of the CDR3 is 15 residues. Germline CDR1 KGHDR, CDR2 SFDVKD. Trimming took 4 bases from V and 0 from J, leaving 10 bases between them. CDR3 in amino acids: CATSDIEGSTDTQYF. The DNA of the CDR3 is TGTGCCACCAGTGACATAGAGGGGAGCACAGATACGCAGTATTTT.

The sample holds a few counts of this clonotype. The V call is TRBV15, the J call TRBJ1-4; tentative D call: TRBD1 (5 bases). The CDR3 is 15 amino acids. Germline V CDR1 and CDR2: LNHNV, YYDKDF (reference sequence). V was cut by 9 bases and J by 0 bases, with 14 bases left in between. DNA for the CDR3: TGTGCCACGGGACGGAGGACGACAACTAATGAAAAACTGTTTTTT. It codes for CATGRRTTTNEKLFF.

In this sample, this clonotype turned up a few times. The V gene is TRBV6-5, the J gene TRBJ1-2; D unresolved. The CDR3 runs 13 residues. With 4 bases removed from V and 3 bases from J, the gap between germline ends came to 9 bases. Germline values: CDR1 MNHEY, CDR2 SVGAGI. The DNA for the CDR3 is TGTGCCAGCAGTTGGAGGGTGGACTATGGCTACACCTTC. Translation gives CASSWRVDYGYTF.

Turning to this clonotype: Given a much more abundant clone one base away, this may be a read error. J is TRBJ2-1 and V is TRBV15; 10 bases are a match to TRBD2. Per germline, CDR1 LNHNV and CDR2 YYDKDF (reference sequence). The CDR3 is 16 amino acids. The junction had 9 bases not matched to a gene; V was cut back by 4 bases and J by 6 bases. As DNA, the CDR3 is TGTGCCACCAGCATCACTAGCGGGGTAATTTCCAATGAGCAGTTCTTC. It codes for CATSITSGVISNEQFF.

This clonotype is judged medium-sized. The chain combines TRBV19 with TRBJ2-3; the match to TRBD2 covers 7 bases. This CDR3 is built from 16 residues. V dropped 6 bases and J dropped 1; count of bases not matched to a gene: 10. Germline loops: CDR1 LNHDA, CDR2 SQIVND (reference sequence). The DNA of the CDR3 is TGTGCCAGTAGCCCGTTGGGGGGGAGTGGCACAGATACGCAGTATTTT. This translates into CASSPLGGSGTDTQYF.

This clonotype was seen only a few times. This chain joins TRBV10-1 and TRBJ2-3; unclear D gene. V was cut by 6 bases and J by 0 bases, with 7 bases left in between. This CDR3 is 13 amino acids long. Germline values: CDR1 WNHNN, CDR2 SYGVQD (reference sequence). CDR3 nucleotide sequence: TGCGCCAGCAGCTCCGGGAGCACAGATACGCAGTATTTT. It encodes CASSSGSTDTQYF.

The chain carries TRBV5-4 and TRBJ1-2; 8 positions match TRBD1. Looked up from germline, CDR1 is SGHNT and CDR2 is YYREEE (reference sequence). The CDR3 loop spans 16 amino acids. Unmatched junction bases numbered 12, after V lost 4 bases and J lost 4 bases. The CDR3 coding sequence is TGTGCCAGCAGCCTGGTGCGCGCAGGGGGCTTCTATGGCTACACCTTC. It translates to CASSLVRAGGFYGYTF.

V and J are TRBV6-1 and TRBJ2-3; TRBD2 agrees at 9 bases. Germline values: CDR1 MNHNS, CDR2 SASEGT. The junction had 4 bases not matched to a gene; V was cut back by 3 bases and J by 6 bases. The CDR3 has 14 residues. For the CDR3, the DNA is TGTGCCAGCAGTGAGGCAAGCGGGGGGGATACGCAGTATTTT. It encodes CASSEASGGDTQYF.

This clonotype has only a few counts. The chain uses TRBV5-4 and TRBJ1-4; D is undetermined. Trimming took 0 bases from V and 8 from J, leaving 11 bases between them. CDR1 is SGHNT, CDR2 YYREEE, per germline (reference sequence). The CDR3 loop spans 14 amino acids. The CDR3 coding sequence is TGTGCCAGCAGCTTGGGCGGAGGCGGGGAAAAACTGTTTTTT. Amino acid sequence: CASSLGGGGEKLFF.

This clonotype is judged medium-sized. The V and J genes are TRBV15 and TRBJ1-2; possibly TRBD1 for D (6 bases). Germline V lookup: CDR1 LNHNV, CDR2 YYDKDF (reference sequence). CDR3 length: 15 amino acids. Trimming cost V 1 base and J 4 bases, with 13 bases left between them. CDR3 bases: TGTGCCACCAGCAGAGGGGGGCAGGGAGCCTATGGCTACACCTTC. Residues: CATSRGGQGAYGYTF.